This T cell receptor (beta chain) came from a study of long-term antiretroviral therapy in people with HIV. They ran version v3.0 of the immunoSEQ assay at survey level. The repertoire was sequenced with immunoSEQ multiplex PCR; TCRdb's copy has only in-frame clones and lacks some. The repertoire holds roughly 42,000 clones, with approximately 89% as singletons. This CDR3 comprises 13 residues. Germline CDR1 reads SQVTM; CDR2 reads ANQGSEA. This clonotype was obtained from a woman between 45 and 60 years old with HIV. Specimen: unsorted PBMCs, collected 0.1 years before starting antiretroviral therapy. The chain links TRBV29-1 to TRBJ2-3, with TRBD2 matching 8 bases. The CDR3 loop is CSAGAGGEDTQYF. The CDR3 nucleotides are TGCAGTGCGGGGGCGGGGGGAGAGGATACGCAGTATTTT.